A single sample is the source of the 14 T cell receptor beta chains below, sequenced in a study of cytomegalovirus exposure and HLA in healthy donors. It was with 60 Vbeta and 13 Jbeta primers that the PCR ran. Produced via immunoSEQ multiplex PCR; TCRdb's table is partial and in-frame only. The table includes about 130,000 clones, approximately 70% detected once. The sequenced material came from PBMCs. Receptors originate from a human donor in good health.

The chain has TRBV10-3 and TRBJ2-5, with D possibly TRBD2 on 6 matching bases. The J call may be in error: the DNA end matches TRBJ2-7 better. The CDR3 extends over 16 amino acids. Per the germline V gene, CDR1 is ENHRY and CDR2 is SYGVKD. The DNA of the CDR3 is TGTGCCATCAGTGATGGAGGGCTCGCATCCTCCTACGAGCAGTACTTC. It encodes CAISDGGLASSYEQYF.

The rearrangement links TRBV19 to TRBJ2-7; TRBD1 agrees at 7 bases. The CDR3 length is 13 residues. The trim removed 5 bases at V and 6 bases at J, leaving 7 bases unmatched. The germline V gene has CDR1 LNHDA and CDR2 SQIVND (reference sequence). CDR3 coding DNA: TGTGCCAGTAGTGCGACAGGGTTGGGCGAGCAGTACTTC. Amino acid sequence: CASSATGLGEQYF.

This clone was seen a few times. In DNA, the CDR3 is TGTGCCAGCAGGAGCCCCAGGGGGCCCACTGAAGCTTTCTTT. Its protein is CASRSPRGPTEAFF. This chain connects TRBV6-5 to TRBJ1-1; 8 nucleotides match TRBD1. The ends lost 6 bases at V and 4 bases at J; junction bases unmatched: 7. The CDR3 sequence is 14 residues long. Per germline, CDR1 MNHEY and CDR2 SVGAGI.

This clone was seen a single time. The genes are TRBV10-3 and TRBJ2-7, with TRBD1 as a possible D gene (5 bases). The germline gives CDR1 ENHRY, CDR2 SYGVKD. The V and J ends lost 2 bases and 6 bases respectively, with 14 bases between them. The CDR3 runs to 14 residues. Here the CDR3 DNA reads TGTGCCATCAGTGAGGCGAACCCAGGGTTCGAGCAGTACTTC. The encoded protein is CAISEANPGFEQYF.

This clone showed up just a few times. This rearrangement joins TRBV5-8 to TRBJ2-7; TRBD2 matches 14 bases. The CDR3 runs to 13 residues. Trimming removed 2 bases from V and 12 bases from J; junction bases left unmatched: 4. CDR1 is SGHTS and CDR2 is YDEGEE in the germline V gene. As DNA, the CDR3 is TGTGCCAGCAGCTTCGGACTAGCGGGGGGTGCGTACTTC. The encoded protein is CASSFGLAGGAYF. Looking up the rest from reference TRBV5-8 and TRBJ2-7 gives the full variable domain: EAGVTQSPTHLIKTRGQQATLRCSPISGHTSVYWYQQALGLGLQFLLWYDEGEERNRGNFPPRFSGRQFPNYSSELNVNALELEDSALYLCASSFGLAGGAYFGPGTRLTVT.

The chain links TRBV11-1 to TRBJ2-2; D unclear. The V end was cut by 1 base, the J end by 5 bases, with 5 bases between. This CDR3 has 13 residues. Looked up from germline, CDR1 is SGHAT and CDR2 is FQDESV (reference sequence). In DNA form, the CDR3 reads TGTGCCAGCAGCTTAGTGAGAACCGGGGAGCTGTTTTTT. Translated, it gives CASSLVRTGELFF.

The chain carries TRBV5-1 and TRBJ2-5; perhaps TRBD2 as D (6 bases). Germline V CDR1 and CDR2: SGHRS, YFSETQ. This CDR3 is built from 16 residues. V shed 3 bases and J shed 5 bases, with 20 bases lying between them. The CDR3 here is CASSSGGSAISETQYF. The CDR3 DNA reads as TGCGCCAGCAGCTCTGGGGGGAGCGCGATCAGCGAGACCCAGTACTTC. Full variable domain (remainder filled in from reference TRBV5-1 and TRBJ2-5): KAGVTQTPRYLIKTRGQQVTLSCSPISGHRSVSWYQQTPGQGLQFLFEYFSETQRNKGNFPGRFSGRQFSNSRSEMNVSTLELGDSALYLCASSSGGSAISETQYFGPGTRLLVL.

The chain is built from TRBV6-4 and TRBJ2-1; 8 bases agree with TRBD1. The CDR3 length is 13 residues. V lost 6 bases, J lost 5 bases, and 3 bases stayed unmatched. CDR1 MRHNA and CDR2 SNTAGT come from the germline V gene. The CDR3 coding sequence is TGTGCCAGCAGCAGGGGGCCCGACAATGAGCAGTTCTTC. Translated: CASSRGPDNEQFF.

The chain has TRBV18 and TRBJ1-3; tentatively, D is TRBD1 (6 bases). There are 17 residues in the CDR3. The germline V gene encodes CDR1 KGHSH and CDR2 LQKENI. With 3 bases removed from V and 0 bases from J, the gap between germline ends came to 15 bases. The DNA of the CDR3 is TGTGCCAGCTCACCGGCGGGGGGCCTGAGCTCTGGAAACACCATATATTTT. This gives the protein CASSPAGGLSSGNTIYF.

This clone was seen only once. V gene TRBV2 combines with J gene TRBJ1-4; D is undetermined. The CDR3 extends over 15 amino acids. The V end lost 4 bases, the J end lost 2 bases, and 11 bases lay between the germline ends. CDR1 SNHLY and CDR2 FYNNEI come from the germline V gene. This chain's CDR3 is CASSVGSVTNEKLFF. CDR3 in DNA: TGTGCCAGCAGTGTTGGGAGTGTCACTAATGAAAAACTGTTTTTT.

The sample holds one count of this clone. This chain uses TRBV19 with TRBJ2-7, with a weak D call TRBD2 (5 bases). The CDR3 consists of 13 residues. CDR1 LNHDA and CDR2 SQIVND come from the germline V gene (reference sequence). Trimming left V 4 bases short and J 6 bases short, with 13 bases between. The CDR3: CASSRSPGSEQYF. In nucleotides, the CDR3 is TGTGCCAGTAGTAGGTCCCCGGGGAGCGAGCAGTACTTC.

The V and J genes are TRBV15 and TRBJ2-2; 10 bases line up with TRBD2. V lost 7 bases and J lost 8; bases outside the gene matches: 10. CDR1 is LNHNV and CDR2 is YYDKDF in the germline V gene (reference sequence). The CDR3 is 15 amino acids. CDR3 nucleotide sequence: TGTGCCACCACCAGTCGGGCTAGCGGGAGTGGGGAGCTGTTTTTT. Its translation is CATTSRASGSGELFF.

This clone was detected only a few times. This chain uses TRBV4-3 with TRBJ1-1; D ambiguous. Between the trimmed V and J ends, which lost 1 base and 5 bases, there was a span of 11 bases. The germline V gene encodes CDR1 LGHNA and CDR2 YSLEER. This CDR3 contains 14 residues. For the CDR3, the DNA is TGCGCCAGCAGCCAAGGAGACTTGAGGACTGAAGCTTTCTTT. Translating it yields CASSQGDLRTEAFF.

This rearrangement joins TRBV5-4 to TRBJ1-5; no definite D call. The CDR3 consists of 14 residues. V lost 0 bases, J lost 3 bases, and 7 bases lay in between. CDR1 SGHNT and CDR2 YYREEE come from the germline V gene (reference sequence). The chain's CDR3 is CASSLDRSNQPQHF. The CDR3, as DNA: TGTGCCAGCAGCTTGGACAGATCCAATCAGCCCCAGCATTTT.